A selection of T cell receptor beta chains follows, all from one sample in a study of T cell repertoires in cytomegalovirus infection. TCRdb ran MiXCR on the reads and lists one entry per CDR3 protein. The sample includes about 230,000 distinct CDR3 sequences, roughly 23% of them seen just once. The sequenced sample was CD8+ T cells from PBMCs. These receptors were collected from a human donor in good health (CMV status not recorded). Some clones in this sample may be carry-over from other donors' samples. CDR3s include the opening cysteine and the closing phenylalanine or tryptophan. D genes are given only for firm matches. Size values are once, few and many counts, or a class for expanded clones, and some rows have none.

V: TRBV7-8
size: few
J: TRBJ2-1
D: -
DNA: TGTGCCAGCAGCTCCCTTGCGGGGAGCTCCTACAATGAGCAGTTCTTC
CDR3: CASSSLAGSSYNEQFF

V: TRBV12-3/TRBV12-4
size: few
J: TRBJ2-7
D: -
DNA: TGTGCCAGCAGTTCGGGGCGGGTCGGGGAGCAGTACTTC
CDR3: CASSSGRVGEQYF

V: TRBV20-1
size: -
J: TRBJ1-5
D: TRBD1
DNA: TGCAGTGCCAGGGGGACGGTTGAGAATCAGCCCCAGCATTTT
CDR3: CSARGTVENQPQHF

V: TRBV19
size: -
J: TRBJ2-2
D: -
DNA: TGTGCCAGTAGTATAGTCCCTTTCGGGGAGCTGTTTTTT
CDR3: CASSIVPFGELFF

V: TRBV7-9
size: -
J: TRBJ2-5
D: -
DNA: TGTGCCAGCACCCCCACGGGCGGGGGCCCCCAAGAGACCCAGTACTTC
CDR3: CASTPTGGGPQETQYF

V: TRBV7-9
size: many
J: TRBJ2-1
D: -
DNA: TGTGCCAGCAGCTCCAAACTCCGGGGCCCACAAAGGAGCTCCTACAATGAGCAGTTCTTC
CDR3: CASSSKLRGPQRSSYNEQFF

V: TRBV7-2
size: many
J: TRBJ2-1
D: TRBD2
DNA: TGTGCCAGCAGCTTCCCCCCGCGGGGGGGCAATGAGCAGTTCTTC
CDR3: CASSFPPRGGNEQFF

V: TRBV12-3/TRBV12-4
size: many
J: TRBJ1-2
D: -
DNA: TGTGCCAGCACCTTGGTGGGGTTAGCTAACTATGGCTACACCTTC
CDR3: CASTLVGLANYGYTF

V: TRBV3-1
size: many
J: TRBJ2-3
D: -
DNA: TGTGCCAGCAGCCAAGATCAGGGAAGTAGAACAGATACGCAGTATTTT
CDR3: CASSQDQGSRTDTQYF

V: TRBV6-5
size: -
J: TRBJ2-3
D: TRBD1
DNA: TGTGCCAGCAGTTACTCCCGGGACAGGGATGCTTGGAGCACAGATACGCAGTATTTT
CDR3: CASSYSRDRDAWSTDTQYF

V: TRBV7-2
size: many
J: TRBJ2-1
D: -
DNA: TGTGCCAGCAGCTTCCTCCCGGGAGCCCAGGGTGAGCAGTTCTTC
CDR3: CASSFLPGAQGEQFF

V: TRBV13
size: -
J: TRBJ2-1
D: TRBD2
DNA: TGTGCCAGCAGCTCTGCGACTAGCGTTTACAATGAGCAGTTCTTC
CDR3: CASSSATSVYNEQFF

V: TRBV7-6
size: few
J: TRBJ2-2
D: TRBD2
DNA: TGTGCCAGCAGCCAAGGGACTAGCGGGGCAATCGGGGAGCTGTTTTTT
CDR3: CASSQGTSGAIGELFF